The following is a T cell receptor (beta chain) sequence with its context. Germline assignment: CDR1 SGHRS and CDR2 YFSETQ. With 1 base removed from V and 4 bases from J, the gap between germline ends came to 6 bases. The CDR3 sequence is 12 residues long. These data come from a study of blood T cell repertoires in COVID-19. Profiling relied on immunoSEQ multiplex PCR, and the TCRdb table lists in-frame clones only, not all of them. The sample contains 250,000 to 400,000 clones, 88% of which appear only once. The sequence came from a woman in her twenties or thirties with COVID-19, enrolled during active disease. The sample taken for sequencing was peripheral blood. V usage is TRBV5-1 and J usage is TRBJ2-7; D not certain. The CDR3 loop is CASSLSQYEQYF. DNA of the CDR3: TGCGCCAGCAGCTTGTCACAATACGAGCAGTACTTC.